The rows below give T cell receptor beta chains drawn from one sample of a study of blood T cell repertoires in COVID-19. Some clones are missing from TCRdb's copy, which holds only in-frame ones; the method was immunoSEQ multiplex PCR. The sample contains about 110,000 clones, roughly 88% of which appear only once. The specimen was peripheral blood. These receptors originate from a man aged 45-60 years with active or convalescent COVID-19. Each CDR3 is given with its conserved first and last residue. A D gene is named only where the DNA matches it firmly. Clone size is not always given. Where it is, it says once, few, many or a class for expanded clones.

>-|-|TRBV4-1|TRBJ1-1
CASSQAAGRTFF
TGCGCCAGCAGCCAGGCGGCAGGGCGGACTTTCTTT
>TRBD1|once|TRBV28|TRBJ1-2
CASSLGTGTGGGYTF
TGTGCCAGCAGTTTAGGAACAGGGACAGGGGGAGGCTACACCTTC
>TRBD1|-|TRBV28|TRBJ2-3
CASGQAATDTQYF
TGTGCCAGTGGACAGGCCGCAACAGATACGCAGTATTTT
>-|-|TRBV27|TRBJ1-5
CASRDSTPSYSNQPQHF
TGTGCCAGCAGAGACAGCACCCCAAGCTATAGCAATCAGCCCCAGCATTTT
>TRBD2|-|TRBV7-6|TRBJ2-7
CASSLESGRQYEQYF
TGTGCCAGCAGCTTAGAGAGCGGGAGACAATACGAGCAGTACTTC
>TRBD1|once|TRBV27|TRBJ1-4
CASRTTTGGASGLKLFF
TGTGCCAGCAGAACTACGACAGGGGGCGCGAGCGGATTAAAACTGTTTTTT
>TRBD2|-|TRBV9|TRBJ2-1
CASSPRTSGSEQFF
TGTGCCAGCAGCCCCCGGACTAGCGGGAGCGAGCAGTTCTTC
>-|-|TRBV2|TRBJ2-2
CASSGEGSGELFF
TGTGCCAGCAGTGGAGAGGGATCCGGGGAGCTGTTTTTT
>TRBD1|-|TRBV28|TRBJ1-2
CATLVFLGQAGYTF
TGTGCCACCCTCGTATTTCTCGGACAGGCTGGCTACACCTTC
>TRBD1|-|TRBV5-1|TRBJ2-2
CASSPALVTGALTGELFF
TGCGCCAGCAGCCCGGCTTTGGTGACAGGGGCCCTCACCGGGGAGCTGTTTTTT
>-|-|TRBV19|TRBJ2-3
CASKDGVAADTQYF
TGTGCCAGTAAGGATGGGGTAGCGGCAGATACGCAGTATTTT
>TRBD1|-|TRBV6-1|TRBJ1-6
CASSERDRVSPLHF
TGTGCCAGCAGTGAAAGGGACAGGGTTTCACCCCTCCACTTT
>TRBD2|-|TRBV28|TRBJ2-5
CASSPGGVSPETQYF
TGTGCCAGCAGTCCCGGGGGGGTTTCCCCAGAGACCCAGTACTTC
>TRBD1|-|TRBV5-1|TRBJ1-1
CASSSTGGNTEAFF
TGCGCCAGCAGCTCGACAGGGGGCAACACTGAAGCTTTCTTT
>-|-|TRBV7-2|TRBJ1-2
CASSLEWKGGYTF
TGTGCCAGCAGCTTAGAATGGAAGGGGGGCTACACCTTC
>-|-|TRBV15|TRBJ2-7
CATSRGGRGVVGYEQYF
TGTGCCACCAGCAGAGGTGGCAGGGGAGTAGTGGGCTACGAGCAGTACTTC
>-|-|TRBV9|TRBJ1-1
CASSSYQDREAFF
TGTGCCAGCAGCTCCTACCAAGACAGGGAAGCTTTCTTT
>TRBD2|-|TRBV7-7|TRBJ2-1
CASSSPGTSIDEQFF
TGTGCCAGCAGCTCCCCCGGGACTAGCATCGATGAGCAGTTCTTC
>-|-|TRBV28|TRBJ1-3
CASSLAQGGDTIYF
TGTGCCAGCAGTTTAGCCCAAGGCGGGGACACCATATATTTT
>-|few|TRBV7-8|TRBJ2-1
CASSLAAAGPEQFF
TGTGCCAGCAGCTTAGCAGCTGCGGGACCCGAGCAGTTCTTC
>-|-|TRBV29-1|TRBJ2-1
CSVAGGTYNEQFF
TGCAGCGTTGCGGGCGGGACCTACAATGAGCAGTTCTTC
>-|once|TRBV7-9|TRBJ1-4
CASSLEEGGRKLFF
TGTGCCAGCAGCTTAGAAGAGGGTGGTCGAAAACTGTTTTTT
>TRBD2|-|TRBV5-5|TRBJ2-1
CASSLAKSTSGRHEQFF
TGTGCCAGCAGCTTGGCCAAGTCGACTAGCGGGAGGCATGAGCAGTTCTTC
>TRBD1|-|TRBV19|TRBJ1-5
CASSIAGGTYQPQHF
TGTGCCAGTAGTATAGCAGGGGGAACGTATCAGCCCCAGCATTTT
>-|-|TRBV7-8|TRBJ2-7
CASRKTGEQYF
TGTGCCAGCAGGAAAACTGGCGAGCAGTACTTC
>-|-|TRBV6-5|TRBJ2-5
CASSLERRQETQYF
TGTGCCAGCAGCCTTGAGCGGCGCCAAGAGACCCAGTACTTC
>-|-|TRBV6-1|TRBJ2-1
CASSDGDSQTSRRFF
TGTGCCAGCAGTGACGGTGACTCCCAAACTAGCCGTCGGTTCTTC
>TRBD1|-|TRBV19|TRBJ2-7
CASSMTGSSTYEQYF
TGTGCCAGTAGCATGACAGGGTCATCCACCTACGAGCAGTACTTC
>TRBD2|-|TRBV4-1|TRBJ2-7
CASSQSGKNSYEQYF
TGCGCCAGCAGCCAAAGCGGGAAAAACTCCTACGAGCAGTACTTC
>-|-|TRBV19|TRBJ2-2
CASSILRLNTGELFF
TGTGCCAGTAGTATCTTGCGGCTGAACACCGGGGAGCTGTTTTTT
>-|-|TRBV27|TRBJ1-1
CASSSRVSTEAFF
TGTGCCAGCAGTAGCCGAGTCTCCACTGAAGCTTTCTTT
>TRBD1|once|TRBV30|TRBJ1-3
CARLDRADTIYF
TGTGCCCGTTTGGACAGGGCGGACACCATATATTTT
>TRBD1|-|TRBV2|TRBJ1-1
CASRPGQGIGTEAFF
TGTGCCAGCAGGCCGGGACAGGGGATAGGCACTGAAGCTTTCTTT
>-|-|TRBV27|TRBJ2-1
CASSTTVQLISYNEQFF
TGTGCCAGCAGTACAACCGTACAGCTTATCTCCTACAATGAGCAGTTCTTC
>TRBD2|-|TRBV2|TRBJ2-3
CASRSQTSGRLDTQYF
TGTGCCAGCAGATCCCAGACTAGCGGGAGACTAGATACGCAGTATTTT
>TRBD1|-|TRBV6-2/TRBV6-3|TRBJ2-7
CASSRGGPSYEQYF
TGTGCCAGCAGCCGAGGGGGCCCCTCCTACGAGCAGTACTTC
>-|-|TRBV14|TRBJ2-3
CASSTTGAGTDTQYF
TGTGCCAGCAGTACTACAGGGGCGGGGACAGATACGCAGTATTTT
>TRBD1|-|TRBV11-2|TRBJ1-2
CASSLGYRGDGYTF
TGTGCCAGCAGCTTAGGATACAGGGGAGATGGCTACACCTTC
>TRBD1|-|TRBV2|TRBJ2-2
CASSYRGLNTGELFF
TGTGCCAGCAGTTACAGGGGGCTGAACACCGGGGAGCTGTTTTTT
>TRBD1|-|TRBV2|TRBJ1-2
CASRGTGGYGYTF
TGTGCCAGCAGAGGGACAGGGGGCTATGGCTACACCTTC
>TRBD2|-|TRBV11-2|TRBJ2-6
CASSLTSGGSGANVLTF
TGTGCCAGCAGCTTAACTAGCGGCGGCTCTGGGGCCAACGTCCTGACTTTC
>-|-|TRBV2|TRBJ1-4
CASSSLIATNEKLFF
TGTGCCAGCAGTTCCCTTATTGCAACTAATGAAAAACTGTTTTTT